The T cell receptor (beta chain) described here comes from a study of blood T cell repertoires in COVID-19. Turning to the study itself: Acute and convalescent COVID-19 specimens originated in the United States, Italy and Spain. The cDNA or gDNA used as material had been derived from T cells, B-cell-depleted T cells, or PBMCs.

Original data processing: Estimation of nucleated cell counts was performed using reference gene primer amplification. Libraries were prepared by immunoSEQ multiplex PCR; TCRdb keeps only in-frame clonotypes and omits some of them. V, J and clone size reflect that table, while D and trimming were determined from the DNA. The data hold a few hundred thousand clones, with approximately 84% observed a single time. The CDR3 length is 14 residues. V lost 5 bases to trimming and J lost 6 bases, with 19 bases between them. From germline, CDR1 is GTSNPN and CDR2 SVGIG (reference sequence). The sequence came from a woman aged 60-75 years with acute or convalescent COVID-19. This sequence joins TRBV30 and TRBJ1-1; D gene ambiguous. Material for sequencing was peripheral blood. CDR3 in amino acids: CAWAAGVQAAEAFF. CDR3 DNA: TGTGCCTGGGCAGCCGGGGTCCAGGCGGCTGAAGCTTTCTTT.